This TCR beta chain is drawn from a study of T-cell reconstitution after alpha-beta-depleted transplantation in children. Study-wide results and caveats: There were reportedly several hundred expanded graft clones from which alpha-beta T cells came about two months after transplant. Surviving thymic progenitors and recipient T cells were the source of high TCRbeta diversity at day 60 in some patients. A year post-transplant, T-cell counts and diversity derived mostly from newly produced T cells.

With 1 base clipped from V and 3 bases from J, the junction kept 15 bases outside the gene matches. This CDR3 has 17 amino acids. Germline CDR1 DFQATT, CDR2 SNEGSKA (reference sequence). The table lists this clonotype with a few counts. Its antigen is not identified. Preparing the TCRbeta library involved the use of unique molecular identifiers. TCRdb independently ran MiXCR on the PCR reads; one entry per CDR3 protein. The sample has nearly 250,000 distinct CDR3 sequences, roughly 7.7% seen once. The TCR was taken from a male patient younger than 18 who had a stem cell transplant for acute lymphoblastic leukemia, so the T cells may come from the graft donor. The rearrangement joins TRBV20-1 to TRBJ2-7; 7 positions agree with TRBD1. The sample consisted of PBMCs, mostly from graft donor cells, taken 180 days after TCRalphabeta/CD19-depleted stem cell transplant. The CDR3 spells CSARGPPAGTARYEQYF. For the CDR3, the DNA is TGCAGTGCTAGAGGGCCCCCCGCAGGGACAGCCCGCTACGAGCAGTACTTC.